A selection of T cell receptor beta chains follows, all from one sample in a study of T cell repertoires in cytomegalovirus infection. TCRdb fed the reads into MiXCR, producing one record per CDR3 protein. The sample shows roughly 760,000 distinct CDR3 sequences, roughly 36% of them seen only once. The sample was PBMCs. The receptors originated from a human donor in good health (CMV status not recorded). Some clones in this sample may be carry-over from other donors' samples. Each CDR3 is given with its conserved first and last residue. Fields, in order: clone size, J gene, D gene, V gene, CDR3 length, CDR3 DNA, CDR3 protein. The D gene is left open where the match is weak. Clone size is shown for a subset of rows, as once, few, many or a class of expanded clone.

>-|TRBJ1-5|TRBD1|TRBV25-1|14
TGTGCCAGCAGCCAGACAGGGGGGATCGGTGTGAAGCATTTT
CASSQTGGIGVKHF
>many|TRBJ2-7|TRBD1|TRBV7-8|14
TGTGCCAGCAGCTTAGGAACCACAGGGGGCGAGCAGTACTTC
CASSLGTTGGEQYF
>-|TRBJ1-2|-|TRBV25-1|13
TGTGCCAGCAGCTTAATGGATACTTATGGCTACACCTTC
CASSLMDTYGYTF
>-|TRBJ2-3|-|TRBV24-1|20
TGTGCCTCCAGAGTACACCGGGGCGGGAAAACCGATTTTAGCACAGATACGCAGTATTTT
CASRVHRGGKTDFSTDTQYF
>-|TRBJ2-2|TRBD1|TRBV12-3/TRBV12-4|16
TGTGCCAGCAGTCCCCGGACAGGGGGATTCACCGGGGAGCTGTTTTTT
CASSPRTGGFTGELFF
>-|TRBJ2-5|-|TRBV5-4|15
TGTGCCAGCAGCTTCGCCGACAGGTCGCAAGAGACCCAGTACTTC
CASSFADRSQETQYF
>-|TRBJ2-3|TRBD2|TRBV28|18
TGTGCCAGCAGTCCAGACCGAATAGCGGGAGGGCCGGCAGATACGCAGTATTTT
CASSPDRIAGGPADTQYF
>few|TRBJ1-6|TRBD1|TRBV6-1|15
TGTGCCAGCCACGGGACAGCGGGGGATAATTCACCCCTCCACTTT
CASHGTAGDNSPLHF
>-|TRBJ1-2|-|TRBV5-5|15
TGTGCCAGCAGCTTGGAAAGCGGGGGCGACTATGGCTACACCTTC
CASSLESGGDYGYTF
>-|TRBJ2-7|-|TRBV30|15
TGTGCCTGGAAAGGGTCGGGGGGCCAACACTACGAGCAGTACTTC
CAWKGSGGQHYEQYF
>once|TRBJ2-2|TRBD1|TRBV24-1|19
TGTGCCACCAGTGACATAGGGACAGGGGGCTTCGCGGACACCGGGGAGCTGTTTTTT
CATSDIGTGGFADTGELFF
>few|TRBJ2-1|-|TRBV6-5|12
TGTGCCAGCACCGCCCGTAACAGTGAGCAGTTCTTC
CASTARNSEQFF
>few|TRBJ2-3|-|TRBV5-1|14
TGCGCCAGCAGCTTTGGGGGCCTCCCAGATACGCAGTATTTT
CASSFGGLPDTQYF
>-|TRBJ1-5|-|TRBV28|15
TGTGCCAGCAGTTCCTTACAGGGTATCAATCAGCCCCAGCATTTT
CASSSLQGINQPQHF
>once|TRBJ1-2|-|TRBV12-3/TRBV12-4|15
TGTGCCAGCAGTTCCCGGGGGAGGGGATTCCGAGGCTACACCTTC
CASSSRGRGFRGYTF
>few|TRBJ2-1|TRBD2|TRBV6-1|15
TGTGCCAGCAGTCCCGTAGGGACTACCTACAATGAGCAGTTCTTC
CASSPVGTTYNEQFF
>-|TRBJ2-5|TRBD2|TRBV18|15
TGTGCCATCTCAACGAGCGGGAGCCGAGTTGAGACCCAGTCCTTC
CAISTSGSRVETQSF
>many|TRBJ2-3|TRBD2|TRBV5-8|15
TGTGCCAGCAGGGTAGCGCCGCGACCGGGAGGTACGCAGTATTTT
CASRVAPRPGGTQYF
>-|TRBJ1-6|TRBD1|TRBV27|17
TGTGCCAGCAGTTTATTCGTCGACAGGGTAAAGGATTCACCCCTCCACTTT
CASSLFVDRVKDSPLHF
>-|TRBJ1-3|-|TRBV12-3/TRBV12-4|15
TGTGCCAGCAGCCAAACAGGGACCGACCGAAACACCATATATTTT
CASSQTGTDRNTIYF